Listed below are T cell receptor beta chains from one sample, sequenced in a study of CD8 T cells in Susac syndrome. TCRdb re-called the immunoSEQ multiplex PCR reads through MiXCR, storing one row per CDR3 protein. The sample holds around 79,000 distinct CDR3 sequences, less than 95% seen once. The sequenced sample consisted of CD8+ T cells from PBMCs. These receptors were collected from a human donor with Susac syndrome. CDR3s include the opening cysteine and the closing phenylalanine or tryptophan. A D gene is named only where the DNA matches it firmly. Rows may omit the clone size; those that give it use once, few, many or a size class.

size	D	V	J	DNA	CDR3
NA	TRBD1	TRBV24-1	TRBJ2-1	TGTGCCACCAGTGATTTGGGGACAGGGGGAGGGAATGAGCAGTTCTTC	CATSDLGTGGGNEQFF
NA	NA	TRBV2	TRBJ2-3	TGTGCCAGCAGTGAAGCGGGGGGAGGAGATACGCAGTATTTT	CASSEAGGGDTQYF
NA	NA	TRBV9	TRBJ1-3	TGTGCCAGCAGCGTAGATGGGGGATCGGGAAACACCATATATTTT	CASSVDGGSGNTIYF
NA	NA	TRBV9	TRBJ1-1	TGTGCCAGCAGCGTAGGCGGGACCCCTCGGACCACTGAAGCTTTCTTT	CASSVGGTPRTTEAFF
NA	NA	TRBV24-1	TRBJ1-2	TGTGCCACCAGTGGGTATGAAGGCTATGGCTACACCTTC	CATSGYEGYGYTF
NA	NA	TRBV5-6	TRBJ2-1	TGTGCCAGCAGCCCTACCAGCGCCAATGAGCAGTTCTTC	CASSPTSANEQFF
NA	TRBD2	TRBV20-1	TRBJ2-7	TGCAGTGCTAGAGATTGGGGAGGGCAAGAGCAGTACTTC	CSARDWGGQEQYF
NA	NA	TRBV6-2/TRBV6-3	TRBJ2-7	TGTGCCAGCAGTTGGGACTTCTCCTACGAGCAGTACTTC	CASSWDFSYEQYF
NA	NA	TRBV20-1	TRBJ2-7	TGCAGTGCTAAGCCCAGGGGAGACTACGAGCAGTACTTC	CSAKPRGDYEQYF
NA	TRBD1	TRBV13	TRBJ2-1	TGTGCCAGCGCAGGGGGCTCGGGCCCCCATGAGCAGTTCTTC	CASAGGSGPHEQFF
NA	TRBD2	TRBV6-1	TRBJ2-4	TGTGCCAGCACTCGAGGGGAGGGGAACATTCAGTACTTC	CASTRGEGNIQYF
NA	NA	TRBV27	TRBJ2-5	TGTGCCAGCAGTGCCTATAACCGGTTAGAGACCCAGTACTTC	CASSAYNRLETQYF
NA	TRBD1	TRBV14	TRBJ2-1	TGTGCCAGCAGCTCCCAGTCGGGACAGAGCTTAAATGAGCAGTTCTTC	CASSSQSGQSLNEQFF
NA	TRBD1	TRBV27	TRBJ2-5	TGTGCCAGCAGTATCAGGACAGGGGGCGCGGGGACCCAGTACTTC	CASSIRTGGAGTQYF
NA	NA	TRBV9	TRBJ2-6	TGTGCCAGCAGCCATAAGCTTGAGGCGAGGTTCTCTGGGGCCAACGTCCTGACTTTC	CASSHKLEARFSGANVLTF
NA	NA	TRBV5-1	TRBJ1-1	TGCGCCAGCAGCGCCTCCCGGGTAAACACTGAAGCTTTCTTT	CASSASRVNTEAFF
NA	NA	TRBV15	TRBJ1-5	TGTGTTGCTTGGGTAATCAATCAGCCCCAGCATTTT	CVAWVINQPQHF
NA	NA	TRBV10-2	TRBJ2-1	TGCGCCAGCAGTGAGTCGACGGGTTACAATGAGCAGTTCTTC	CASSESTGYNEQFF
NA	TRBD2	TRBV5-1	TRBJ2-3	TGCGCCAGCAGCCCCCGGACTAGCGGGGTGGGCACGGATACGCAGTATTTT	CASSPRTSGVGTDTQYF
NA	TRBD1	TRBV4-1	TRBJ2-7	TGCGCCAGCAGCCCGGGACAGGGCAACGAGCAGTACTTC	CASSPGQGNEQYF
NA	NA	TRBV28	TRBJ1-2	TGTGCCAGCAGTTTAAGGGATGGGTATGGTGGCTACACCTTC	CASSLRDGYGGYTF
NA	NA	TRBV3-1	TRBJ2-7	TGTGCCAGCAGCCAAGATGTGGGAGTTCTCGAGCAGTACTTC	CASSQDVGVLEQYF
NA	NA	TRBV29-1	TRBJ1-5	TGCAGCGTTGAAGGTGGGGCAGGGAATCAGCCCCAGCATTTT	CSVEGGAGNQPQHF
few	NA	TRBV5-1	TRBJ2-7	TGCGCCAGCAGCTTGGCTGGCCGGGACGGATGGGACGAGCAGTACTTC	CASSLAGRDGWDEQYF
once	TRBD1	TRBV9	TRBJ2-4	TGTGCCAGCAGCCCCGGGACAGGGGACATTCAGTACTTC	CASSPGTGDIQYF
NA	NA	TRBV24-1	TRBJ2-2	TGTGCCACCAGTGACCCCGACAGGAACACCGGGGAGCTGTTTTTT	CATSDPDRNTGELFF
NA	NA	TRBV11-2	TRBJ2-5	TGTGCCAGCAGCACAGTACAGGACCTCACCGAGACCCAGTACTTC	CASSTVQDLTETQYF
NA	TRBD1	TRBV28	TRBJ1-5	TGTGCCAGCAGTGCCAGGGGGCGCGGAGGTCAGCCCCAGCATTTT	CASSARGRGGQPQHF
NA	TRBD1	TRBV4-1	TRBJ1-3	TGCGCCAGCAGCGTCTGGGACAGCTCTGGAAACACCATATATTTT	CASSVWDSSGNTIYF
once	TRBD2	TRBV29-1	TRBJ2-3	TGCAGCGTTGGTTTAGCGGGGGGGACAGATACGCAGTATTTT	CSVGLAGGTDTQYF
NA	NA	TRBV18	TRBJ2-1	TGTGCCAGCTCACCGGGGGATCTGAGTCTGAATGAGCAGTTCTTC	CASSPGDLSLNEQFF
NA	TRBD1	TRBV5-4	TRBJ1-1	TGTGCCAGCAGCTTCAGGGGGTCGAACACTGAAGCTTTCTTT	CASSFRGSNTEAFF
NA	NA	TRBV15	TRBJ1-1	TGTGCCACCAGCAGAGATACCGGAAGTTCTGAAGCTTTCTTT	CATSRDTGSSEAFF
NA	TRBD2	TRBV14	TRBJ2-2	TGTGCCAGCAGCCAGGATTTAGCGGGGGCGAGCACCGGGGAGCTGTTTTTT	CASSQDLAGASTGELFF
NA	NA	TRBV7-9	TRBJ1-2	TGTGCCAGCAGCTTATACGGGAATGGCTACACCTTC	CASSLYGNGYTF
NA	NA	TRBV10-3	TRBJ1-5	TGTGCCATTAACCGTGCAGGGAAGGATCAGCCCCAGCATTTT	CAINRAGKDQPQHF
NA	NA	TRBV27	TRBJ2-3	TGTGCCAGCAGTTTATCGGTAGCAGATACGCAGTATTTT	CASSLSVADTQYF
NA	NA	TRBV12-3/TRBV12-4	TRBJ1-6	TGTGCCAGCAGCCCCAGGGTTAATTCACCCCTCCACTTT	CASSPRVNSPLHF
NA	TRBD2	TRBV20-1	TRBJ2-7	TGCAGTGCTAGACCCAAGACTAGCGGGACCTACGAGCAGTACTTC	CSARPKTSGTYEQYF
NA	TRBD1	TRBV25-1	TRBJ1-5	TGTGCCAGCAGTGCAGGGGGTAAGTGGCCCCAGCATTTT	CASSAGGKWPQHF
NA	TRBD1	TRBV27	TRBJ2-7	TGTGCCAGCGGACAGGCCCACGAGCAGTACTTC	CASGQAHEQYF
NA	NA	TRBV12-3/TRBV12-4	TRBJ2-7	TGTGCCAGCAGTGGACACCGATCATCCTACGAGCAGTACTTC	CASSGHRSSYEQYF
once	TRBD1	TRBV29-1	TRBJ2-1	TGCAGCGTTGAAGGGGTGGGAACAGGGGAATGGAGCTCCTACAATGAGCAGTTCTTC	CSVEGVGTGEWSSYNEQFF
NA	TRBD2	TRBV9	TRBJ2-2	TGTGCCAGCAGCTCGGGACTAGCGGCCACCGGGGAGCTGTTTTTT	CASSSGLAATGELFF
NA	NA	TRBV9	TRBJ2-1	TGTGCCAGCAGCCCGAGCGGGTCCTACAATGAGCAGTTCTTC	CASSPSGSYNEQFF
NA	NA	TRBV7-9	TRBJ2-3	TGTGCCAGCAGCCCCCCAGGGAGCGGCACAGATACGCAGTATTTT	CASSPPGSGTDTQYF
NA	NA	TRBV9	TRBJ1-2	TGTGCCAGCAGCGTAGTTCCCAAGGGCAGCGGCGGTAACTATGGCTACACCTTC	CASSVVPKGSGGNYGYTF
NA	NA	TRBV3-1	TRBJ1-5	TGTGCCAGCGCCGAGGGGCTGGGGGGACAGCCCCAGCATTTT	CASAEGLGGQPQHF
NA	TRBD2	TRBV7-9	TRBJ2-1	TGTGCCAGCAGCTTAGTTCAACTAGCGGGATACAATGAGCAGTTCTTC	CASSLVQLAGYNEQFF